These T cell receptor beta chains were read from a single sample in a study of blood T cell repertoires in COVID-19. The protocol was immunoSEQ multiplex PCR, while the TCRdb copy is restricted to in-frame clones and leaves out a portion. Here the sample spans 95,000 to 100,000 clones, 80% to 90% being singletons. Material for sequencing was peripheral blood. These receptors all come from a human donor with COVID-19, enrolled during active disease. The donor label of this sample is uncertain. Both conserved end residues are part of each CDR3. Each record gives: D gene, V gene, clone size, J gene, CDR3 protein, CDR3 DNA. A D gene is named only where the DNA matches it firmly. Clone size is given for some rows only: seen once, a few or many times, or a class if the clone is expanded.

>TRBD1|TRBV14|NA|TRBJ1-1
CASSHPGTGAVEAFF
TGTGCCAGCAGCCACCCCGGGACAGGGGCTGTTGAAGCTTTCTTT
>TRBD1|TRBV6-5|NA|TRBJ2-7
CASKTGTGTYEQYF
TGTGCCAGCAAAACCGGGACAGGGACATACGAGCAGTACTTC
>TRBD2|TRBV7-9|NA|TRBJ2-1
CATGTSGRDEQFF
TGTGCCACCGGGACTAGCGGGAGGGATGAGCAGTTCTTC
>TRBD1|TRBV5-1|few|TRBJ1-2
CASSPTTGLNYGYTF
TGCGCCAGCAGCCCAACGACAGGGCTTAACTATGGCTACACCTTC
>TRBD2|TRBV27|NA|TRBJ2-1
CASSAGTSGYNEQFF
TGTGCCAGCAGCGCCGGGACTAGCGGATACAATGAGCAGTTCTTC
>TRBD1|TRBV28|NA|TRBJ1-2
CASSRTGNYGYTF
TGTGCCAGCAGTCGGACAGGGAACTATGGCTACACCTTC
>NA|TRBV5-1|NA|TRBJ2-7
CASSLAPGDYEQYF
TGCGCCAGCAGCTTGGCTCCGGGGGACTACGAGCAGTACTTC
>NA|TRBV11-2|NA|TRBJ1-2
CASSSSQGTGYGYTF
TGTGCCAGCAGCTCCTCCCAGGGGACGGGCTATGGCTACACCTTC
>NA|TRBV19|NA|TRBJ1-3
CASIAAQGLNSGNTIYF
TGTGCCAGTATCGCCGCCCAGGGGTTAAACTCTGGAAACACCATATATTTT
>NA|TRBV7-9|NA|TRBJ2-5
CASSPTPVETQYF
TGTGCCAGCAGCCCCACCCCGGTAGAGACCCAGTACTTC
>NA|TRBV4-1|NA|TRBJ2-5
CASSQDSSETQYF
TGCGCCAGCAGCCAAGATAGTTCAGAGACCCAGTACTTC
>NA|TRBV5-4|once|TRBJ2-2
CASIDGELNTGELFF
TGTGCCAGTATCGACGGAGAATTGAACACCGGGGAGCTGTTTTTT
>NA|TRBV21-1|NA|TRBJ2-1
CASSAPPEYEQFF
TGTGCCAGCAGCGCCCCCCCGGAGTATGAGCAGTTCTTC
>TRBD1|TRBV9|NA|TRBJ2-7
CASSPWTGETYEQYF
TGTGCCAGCAGCCCCTGGACAGGGGAAACCTACGAGCAGTACTTC
>NA|TRBV7-2|NA|TRBJ1-2
CASSFPWRGTYGYTF
TGTGCCAGCAGCTTCCCCTGGAGGGGAACCTATGGCTACACCTTC
>TRBD1|TRBV6-5|NA|TRBJ2-2
CASSYGTGSNTGELFF
TGTGCCAGCAGTTATGGGACAGGATCAAACACCGGGGAGCTGTTTTTT
>TRBD1|TRBV27|NA|TRBJ1-1
CARVQPDRDRGSTEAFF
TGTGCCAGAGTCCAGCCAGACCGGGACAGGGGGTCCACTGAAGCTTTCTTT
>NA|TRBV7-3|NA|TRBJ2-1
CASSLQADSSYNEQFF
TGTGCCAGCAGCTTACAAGCGGATAGCTCCTACAATGAGCAGTTCTTC
>NA|TRBV5-5|NA|TRBJ1-5
CASSQGGYQPQHF
TGTGCCAGCAGCCAAGGGGGTTACCAGCCCCAGCATTTT
>NA|TRBV6-5|NA|TRBJ1-5
CASSADRKVNQPQHF
TGTGCCAGCAGCGCAGACAGGAAAGTTAATCAGCCCCAGCATTTT
>NA|TRBV5-1|NA|TRBJ1-1
CASSLVGNPGTEAFF
TGCGCCAGCAGCTTGGTAGGGAACCCGGGGACTGAAGCTTTCTTT
>TRBD2|TRBV11-3|NA|TRBJ2-5
CASSRRSGGREGETQYF
TGTGCCAGCAGCAGACGGTCGGGAGGCAGGGAAGGAGAGACCCAGTACTTC
>NA|TRBV28|NA|TRBJ2-1
CASSLTAIEGNEQFF
TGTGCCAGCAGTTTAACAGCCATAGAGGGAAATGAGCAGTTCTTC
>NA|TRBV6-5|NA|TRBJ1-4
CASSSNGATNEKLFF
TGTGCCAGCAGTTCCAACGGGGCAACTAATGAAAAACTGTTTTTT
>TRBD1|TRBV6-6|NA|TRBJ1-2
CASSHRGYGYTF
TGTGCCAGCAGCCACAGGGGTTATGGCTACACCTTC
>TRBD1|TRBV27|NA|TRBJ1-5
CASSPRDSPRPQHF
TGTGCCAGCAGTCCTCGGGACAGTCCTCGGCCCCAGCATTTT
>NA|TRBV3-1/TRBV3-2|NA|TRBJ2-5
CASSPLPQSETQYF
TGTGCCAGCAGCCCCCTGCCGCAGTCTGAGACCCAGTACTTC
>NA|TRBV3-1/TRBV3-2|NA|TRBJ1-2
CASSQFQGSNYGYTF
TGTGCCAGCAGCCAATTCCAGGGCTCTAACTATGGCTACACCTTC
>NA|TRBV6-6|NA|TRBJ1-6
CASSYSTEIYNSPLHF
TGTGCCAGCAGTTACTCGACAGAAATATATAATTCACCCCTCCACTTT
>TRBD1|TRBV19|once|TRBJ2-5
CASSDRVQETQYF
TGTGCCAGTTCCGACAGGGTCCAAGAGACCCAGTACTTC
>NA|TRBV27|NA|TRBJ1-2
CASSLAGGSGAGYGYTF
TGTGCCAGCAGCCTCGCGGGAGGATCAGGGGCGGGGTATGGCTACACCTTC
>TRBD1|TRBV5-4|NA|TRBJ2-3
CASSRGTGAHTDTQYF
TGTGCCAGCAGCCGGGGTACAGGGGCGCACACAGATACGCAGTATTTT
>NA|TRBV7-6|NA|TRBJ2-5
CASSSGQRRYQETQYF
TGTGCCAGCAGCTCTGGACAGCGCCGGTACCAAGAGACCCAGTACTTC